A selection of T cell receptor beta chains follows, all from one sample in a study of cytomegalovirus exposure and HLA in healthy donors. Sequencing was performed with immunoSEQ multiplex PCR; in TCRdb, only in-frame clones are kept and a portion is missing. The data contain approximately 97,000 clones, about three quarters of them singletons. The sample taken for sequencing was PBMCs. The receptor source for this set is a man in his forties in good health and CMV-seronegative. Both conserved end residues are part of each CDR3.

CASSSQTGGRLAFF TRBV21-1
CASGPGLRRVYF TRBV12-5
CASSPGGSTDTQYF TRBV2
CASSEGGAREKLFF TRBV2
CASSPNPGGTEAFF TRBV13
CASPPPGLEREQFF TRBV6-5
CASSLAGSGGVMSSPLHF TRBV5-1
CASSSYRTATYEQYF TRBV7-8
CASSLRSSGQGGNTEAFF TRBV7-8
CASVKVAGASQPQHF TRBV6-6
CASSQDSDRDQPQHF TRBV4-3
CASSDRSGGAHEQYF TRBV6-4
CASSLSPGEQFF TRBV27
CASSLNGFGKTQYF TRBV7-3
CASSLGTTGSTDTQYF TRBV5-4
CASSAGDRGGKLFF TRBV5-1
CASRGGGSSSYNSPLHF TRBV4-3
CASSPYRDTKSRGTDTQYF TRBV18
CASSLYPSGRGQQPQHF TRBV27
CASSETGGIYGYTF TRBV2
CASSPGLAGAYQETQYF TRBV4-2
CASTGDYAYNEQFF TRBV5-1
CASSPGTGGLETQYF TRBV7-9
CASSLSLPGYIQYF TRBV7-2
CASSQAQGHQPQHF TRBV4-1
CASSRDRGSTNYGYTF TRBV7-2
CASSEGTGDPDEQFF TRBV7-9
CASSATGIYGYTF TRBV25-1
CASSPRPFRDRGEAFF TRBV4-1
CASSLWNQGQFF TRBV7-6
CASSLTGGLNQPQHF TRBV7-9
CASSQIRGLDGYTF TRBV5-4
CASSGSGTGVSYEQYF TRBV7-9
CASRVPGLAGTFYF TRBV7-2
CASSLGLAGSYNEQFF TRBV5-1
CASQFGERGGLGQETQYF TRBV5-1
CASSLGLIGGVYETQYF TRBV7-8
CASRGNEPTGKNSYEQYF TRBV2
CASTLPWSGTDTQYF TRBV2
CASSHPQAGAVYNEQFF TRBV4-1
CASSKQGLNEQYF TRBV2
CASSRGRGETQYF TRBV5-6
CASSTGGGDLQTETQYF TRBV18
CASSSSGNTGELFF TRBV5-1
CASSLPGTGRSPLHF TRBV27
CASSSGLGEVAQYF TRBV7-6
CASSRGLAEYNEQFF TRBV7-8
CASSLARGEGDYEQYF TRBV5-1
CASSQSWAGEYGEKLFF TRBV16
CASSEGGQKDTQYF TRBV6-1
CASSGGWSSYEQYF TRBV5-1
CASSGALGGGTDTQYF TRBV5-1
CASSPGGGISYEQYF TRBV5-1